A single sample is the source of the 3 T cell receptor beta chains below, sequenced in a study of cytomegalovirus exposure and HLA in healthy donors. The PCR ran on 60 Vbeta and 13 Jbeta primers. Method: immunoSEQ multiplex PCR; TCRdb's copy keeps in-frame clones and lacks some. This sample has roughly 190,000 clones, with around 80% found just once. The sequenced sample was PBMCs. These receptors were collected from a woman between 35 and 50 years old in good health and CMV-seronegative.

The chain is built from TRBV5-1 and TRBJ2-2; 13 bases agree with TRBD2. After removal of 2 bases from V and 4 bases from J, the junction contained 5 bases not matched to a gene. The CDR3 is made up of 17 amino acids. CDR1 SGHRS and CDR2 YFSETQ come from the germline V gene. The CDR3 spells CASSFRLAGGGTGELFF. CDR3 sequence (DNA): TGCGCCAGCAGCTTCCGACTAGCGGGAGGTGGCACCGGGGAGCTGTTTTTT.

The gene calls are TRBV15 and TRBJ2-1; 9 nucleotides align to TRBD1. Germline CDR1 LNHNV, CDR2 YYDKDF (reference sequence). The CDR3 consists of 15 residues. V shed 5 bases and J 7 bases; nucleotides not matched to a gene: 9. CDR3 residues: CATSRGQGSVNEQFF. In nucleotides, the CDR3 is TGTGCCACCAGCCGGGGACAGGGTAGTGTAAATGAGCAGTTCTTC.

The gene calls are TRBV7-2 and TRBJ2-1; 7 nucleotides agree with TRBD1. V lost 5 bases and J lost 4; bases outside the gene matches: 11. The germline gives CDR1 SGHTA, CDR2 FQGNSA. The CDR3 contains 16 residues. The CDR3 nucleotides read TGTGCCAGCAGCATTGACAGGGTTGTCGGGTACAATGAGCAGTTCTTC. Amino acids: CASSIDRVVGYNEQFF.